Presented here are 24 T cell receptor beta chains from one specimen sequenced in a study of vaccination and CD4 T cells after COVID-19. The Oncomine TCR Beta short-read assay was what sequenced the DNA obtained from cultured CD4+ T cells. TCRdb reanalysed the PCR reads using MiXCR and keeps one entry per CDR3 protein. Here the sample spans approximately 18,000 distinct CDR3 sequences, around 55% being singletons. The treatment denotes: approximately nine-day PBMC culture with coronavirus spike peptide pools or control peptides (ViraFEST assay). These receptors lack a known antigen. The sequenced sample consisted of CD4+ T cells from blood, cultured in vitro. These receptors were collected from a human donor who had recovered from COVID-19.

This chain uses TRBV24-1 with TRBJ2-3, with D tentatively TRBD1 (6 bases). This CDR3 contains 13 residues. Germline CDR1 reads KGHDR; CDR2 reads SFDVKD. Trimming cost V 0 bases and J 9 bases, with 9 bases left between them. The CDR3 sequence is CATSDLGTRTQYF. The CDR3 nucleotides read TGTGCCACCAGTGATTTGGGGACACGAACGCAGTATTTT.

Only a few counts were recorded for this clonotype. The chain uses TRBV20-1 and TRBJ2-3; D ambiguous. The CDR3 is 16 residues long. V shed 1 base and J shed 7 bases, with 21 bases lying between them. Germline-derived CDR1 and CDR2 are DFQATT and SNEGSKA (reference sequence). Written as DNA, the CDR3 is TGCAGTGCTAGAGCGTCGGCAGCCTTCTACTTTAATACGCAGTATTTT. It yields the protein CSARASAAFYFNTQYF.

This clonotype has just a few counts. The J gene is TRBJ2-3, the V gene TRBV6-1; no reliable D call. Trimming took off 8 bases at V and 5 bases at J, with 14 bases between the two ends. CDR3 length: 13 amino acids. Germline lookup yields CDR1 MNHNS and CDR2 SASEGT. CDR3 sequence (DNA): TGTGCCAGCCGCGAGCCCTCACGAGATACGCAGTATTTT. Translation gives CASREPSRDTQYF.

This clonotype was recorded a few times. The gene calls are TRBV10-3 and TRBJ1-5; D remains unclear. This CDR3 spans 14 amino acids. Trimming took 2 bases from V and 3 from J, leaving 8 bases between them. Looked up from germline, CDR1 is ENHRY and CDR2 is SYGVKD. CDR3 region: CAISEGRINQPQHF. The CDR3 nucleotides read TGTGCCATCAGTGAGGGTCGGATCAATCAGCCCCAGCATTTT.

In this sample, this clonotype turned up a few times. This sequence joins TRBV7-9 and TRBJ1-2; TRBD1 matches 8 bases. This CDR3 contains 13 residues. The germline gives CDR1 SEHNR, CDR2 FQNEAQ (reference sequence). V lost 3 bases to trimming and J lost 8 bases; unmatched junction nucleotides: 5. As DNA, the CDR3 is TGTGCCAGCAGCTTGGGGGGACAGGCAGGCTACACCTTC. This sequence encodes CASSLGGQAGYTF.

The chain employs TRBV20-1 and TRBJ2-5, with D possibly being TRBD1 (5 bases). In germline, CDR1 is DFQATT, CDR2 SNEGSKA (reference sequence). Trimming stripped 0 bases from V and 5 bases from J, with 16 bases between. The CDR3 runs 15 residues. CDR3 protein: CSARDPATPGETQYF. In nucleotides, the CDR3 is TGCAGTGCTAGAGATCCGGCCACCCCAGGGGAGACCCAGTACTTC.

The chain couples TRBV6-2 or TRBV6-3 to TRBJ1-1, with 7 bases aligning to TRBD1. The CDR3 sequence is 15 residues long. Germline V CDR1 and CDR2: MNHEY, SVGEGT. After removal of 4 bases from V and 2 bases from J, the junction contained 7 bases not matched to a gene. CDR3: CASSSRQGYNTEAFF. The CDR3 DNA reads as TGTGCCAGCAGTTCCCGACAGGGATATAACACTGAAGCTTTCTTT.

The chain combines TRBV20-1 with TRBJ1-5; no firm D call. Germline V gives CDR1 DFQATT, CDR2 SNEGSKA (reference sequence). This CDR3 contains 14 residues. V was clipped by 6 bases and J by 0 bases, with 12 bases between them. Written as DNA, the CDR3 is TGCAGTGCCATACGGGGTTATAGCAATCAGCCCCAGCATTTT. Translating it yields CSAIRGYSNQPQHF.

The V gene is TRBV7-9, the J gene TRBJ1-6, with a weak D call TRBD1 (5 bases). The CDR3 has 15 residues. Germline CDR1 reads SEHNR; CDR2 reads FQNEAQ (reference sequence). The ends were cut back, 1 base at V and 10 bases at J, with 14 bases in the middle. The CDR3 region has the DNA TGTGCCAGCAGCTTAGGGGGGGGACCGGTCTCACCCCTCCACTTT. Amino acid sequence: CASSLGGGPVSPLHF.

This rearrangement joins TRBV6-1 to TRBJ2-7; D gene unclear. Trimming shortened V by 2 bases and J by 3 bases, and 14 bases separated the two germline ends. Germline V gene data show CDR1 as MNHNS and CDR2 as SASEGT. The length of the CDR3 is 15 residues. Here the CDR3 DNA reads TGTGCCAGCAGTGAATTCCCCACGCAGTACTACGAGCAGTACTTC. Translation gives CASSEFPTQYYEQYF.

The DNA of the CDR3 is TGCAGTGCTCAGGGGGAGGGAGCTAACTATGGCTACACCTTC. This sequence encodes CSAQGEGANYGYTF. The chain joins TRBV20-1 to TRBJ1-2, with 7 bases fitting TRBD1. The CDR3 contains 14 residues. Germline lookup yields CDR1 DFQATT and CDR2 SNEGSKA (reference sequence). V was pared by 5 bases and J by 0 bases, with 6 bases of the junction left unmatched.

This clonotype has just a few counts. In DNA form, the CDR3 reads TGCAGTGCCAAATTCCGCGGGAGGGCCTGGGGTGAGCAGTTCTTC. It specifies CSAKFRGRAWGEQFF. This chain uses TRBV20-1 with TRBJ2-1; 9 bases agree with TRBD2. The CDR3 consists of 15 residues. V gave up 6 bases and J gave up 9 bases; unmatched junction bases: 15. Germline V gives CDR1 DFQATT, CDR2 SNEGSKA (reference sequence).

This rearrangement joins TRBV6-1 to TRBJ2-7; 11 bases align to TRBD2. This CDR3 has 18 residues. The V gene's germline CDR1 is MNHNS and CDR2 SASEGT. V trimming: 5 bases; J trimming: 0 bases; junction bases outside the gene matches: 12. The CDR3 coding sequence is TGTGCCAGCAGTAATAGCGGGGGGGTGTGGATGGGCTCCTACGAGCAGTACTTC. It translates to CASSNSGGVWMGSYEQYF.

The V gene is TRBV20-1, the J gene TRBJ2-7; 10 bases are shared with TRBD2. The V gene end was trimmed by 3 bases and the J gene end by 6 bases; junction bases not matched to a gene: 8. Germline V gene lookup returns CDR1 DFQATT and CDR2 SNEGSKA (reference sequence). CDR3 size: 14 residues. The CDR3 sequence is CSASLLAGVGEQYF. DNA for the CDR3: TGCAGTGCTAGTCTTCTAGCGGGAGTCGGCGAGCAGTACTTC.

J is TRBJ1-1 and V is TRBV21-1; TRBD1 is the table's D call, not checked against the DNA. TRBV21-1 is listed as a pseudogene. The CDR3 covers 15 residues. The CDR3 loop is CASSKLDRGGTEAFF. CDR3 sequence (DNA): TGTGCCAGCAGCAAACTCGACAGGGGGGGCACTGAAGCTTTCTTT.

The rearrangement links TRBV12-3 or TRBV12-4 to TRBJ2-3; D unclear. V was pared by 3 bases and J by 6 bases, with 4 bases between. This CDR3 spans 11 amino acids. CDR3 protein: CASSLGDTQYF. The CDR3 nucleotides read TGTGCCAGCAGTTTGGGGGATACGCAGTATTTT.

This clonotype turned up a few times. The CDR3 loop is CASSLALAGEVVEQFF. The CDR3 DNA sequence: TGTGCCAGCAGCTTAGCTCTAGCGGGAGAGGTAGTTGAGCAGTTCTTC. The chain uses TRBV7-9 and TRBJ2-1; the match to TRBD2 covers 10 bases. The CDR3 is 16 amino acids. CDR1 is SEHNR, CDR2 FQNEAQ, per germline (reference sequence). V gave up 0 bases and J gave up 9 bases; unmatched junction bases: 8.

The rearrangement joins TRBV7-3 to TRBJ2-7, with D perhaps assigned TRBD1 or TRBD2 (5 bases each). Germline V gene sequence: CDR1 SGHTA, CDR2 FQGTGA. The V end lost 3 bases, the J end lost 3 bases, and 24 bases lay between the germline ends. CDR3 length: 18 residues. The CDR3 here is CASSFNVGTEKGSYEQYF. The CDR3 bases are TGTGCCAGCAGCTTTAATGTTGGGACCGAAAAGGGGAGCTACGAGCAGTACTTC.

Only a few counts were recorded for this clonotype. The CDR3 sequence: CASIRTGHTGELFF. The CDR3 DNA sequence: TGTGCCAGCATCAGGACAGGACACACCGGGGAGCTGTTTTTT. This chain uses TRBV7-2 with TRBJ2-2, with 7 bases matching TRBD1. V trimming: 7 bases; J trimming: 3 bases; junction bases outside the gene matches: 5. Germline CDR1 reads SGHTA; CDR2 reads FQGNSA. This CDR3 is 14 amino acids long. The full variable domain, in which reference TRBV7-2 and TRBJ2-2 provide the parts outside the CDR3, is GAGVSQSPSNKVTEKGKDVELRCDPISGHTALYWYRQSLGQGLEFLIYFQGNSAPDKSGLPSDRFSAERTGGSVSTLTIQRTQQEDSAVYLCASIRTGHTGELFFGEGSRLTVL.

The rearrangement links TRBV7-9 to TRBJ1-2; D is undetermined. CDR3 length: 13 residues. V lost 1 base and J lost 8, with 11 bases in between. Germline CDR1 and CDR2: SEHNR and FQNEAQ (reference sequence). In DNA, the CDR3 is TGTGCCAGCAGCTTAGACAGTTACCGGGGCTACACCTTC. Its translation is CASSLDSYRGYTF.

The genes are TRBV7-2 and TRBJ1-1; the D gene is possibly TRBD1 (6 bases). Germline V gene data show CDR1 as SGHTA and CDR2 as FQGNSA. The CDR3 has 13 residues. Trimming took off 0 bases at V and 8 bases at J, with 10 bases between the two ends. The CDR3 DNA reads TGTGCCAGCAGCTTAGCGGTGGGGGCGGAAGCTTTCTTT. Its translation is CASSLAVGAEAFF.

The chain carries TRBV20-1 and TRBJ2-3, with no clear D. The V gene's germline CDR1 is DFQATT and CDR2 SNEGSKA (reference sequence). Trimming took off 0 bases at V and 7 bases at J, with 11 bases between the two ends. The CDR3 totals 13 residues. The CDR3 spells CSARDPERNTQYF. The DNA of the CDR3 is TGCAGTGCTAGAGATCCTGAAAGGAATACGCAGTATTTT.

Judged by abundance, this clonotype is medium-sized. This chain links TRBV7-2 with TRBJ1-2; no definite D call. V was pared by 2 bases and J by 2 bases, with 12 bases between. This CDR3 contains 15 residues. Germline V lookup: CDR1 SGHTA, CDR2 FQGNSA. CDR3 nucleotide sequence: TGTGCCAGCAGCTTACTATCTCTGACGAACTATGGCTACACCTTC. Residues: CASSLLSLTNYGYTF.

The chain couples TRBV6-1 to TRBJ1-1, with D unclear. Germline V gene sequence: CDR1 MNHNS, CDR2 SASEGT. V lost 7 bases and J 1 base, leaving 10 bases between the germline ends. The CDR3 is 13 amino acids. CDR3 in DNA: TGTGCCAGCATCCGCAGAGAGAACACTGAAGCTTTCTTT. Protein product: CASIRRENTEAFF.